One sample yielded the 27 T cell receptor beta chains listed below, sequenced in a study of blood T cell repertoires in COVID-19. Measured with immunoSEQ multiplex PCR; TCRdb has only the in-frame clones, and not every one. The sample shows tens of thousands of clones, 80% to 90% of them seen only once. Sequencing was carried out using peripheral blood. The receptors here all came from a human donor in a cohort sampled during active COVID-19.

The rearrangement joins TRBV28 to TRBJ2-1, with TRBD2 matching 8 bases. Germline lookup yields CDR1 MDHEN and CDR2 SYDVKM. J gave up 3 bases and V 6 bases, and 10 bases lay outside the gene matches. This CDR3 is 16 amino acids long. The CDR3 bases are TGTGCCAGCAGCACTCTTAGCGGGAAGGGCTACAATGAGCAGTTCTTC. Translating gives CASSTLSGKGYNEQFF.

The genes are TRBV27 and TRBJ2-1; maybe TRBD2 (5 bases). The V end lost 5 bases, the J end lost 7 bases, and 15 bases lay between the germline ends. CDR3 size: 14 residues. The germline CDR1 and CDR2 sequences are MNHEY and SMNVEV (reference sequence). The CDR3 sequence is CASSPGDSLNEQFF. For the CDR3, the DNA is TGTGCCAGCAGTCCCGGGGATAGTTTGAATGAGCAGTTCTTC.

V gene TRBV19 combines with J gene TRBJ2-7; D gene unclear. V was cut by 4 bases and J by 2 bases, with 9 bases left in between. Germline V CDR1 and CDR2: LNHDA, SQIVND (reference sequence). The CDR3 contains 13 residues. The CDR3 here is CASSSVSAYEQYF. CDR3 sequence (DNA): TGTGCCAGTAGTAGCGTATCCGCCTACGAGCAGTACTTC.

This chain uses TRBV28 with TRBJ2-3; a weak D match, TRBD2 (5 bases). The CDR3 runs 15 residues. Germline-derived CDR1 and CDR2 are MDHEN and SYDVKM. Trimming left V 1 base short and J 6 bases short, with 14 bases between. Here the CDR3 DNA reads TGTGCCAGCAGTTTATCGGGGTCGATGGCCGATACGCAGTATTTT. It translates to CASSLSGSMADTQYF.

This clone was seen only a few times. This rearrangement joins TRBV19 to TRBJ2-3; D is possibly TRBD2 (5 bases). V was pared by 0 bases and J by 1 base, with 11 bases between. This CDR3 is 16 amino acids long. The germline V gene has CDR1 LNHDA and CDR2 SQIVND (reference sequence). The CDR3: CASSIDLASGTDTQYF. CDR3 coding DNA: TGTGCCAGTAGTATAGATCTAGCCAGCGGCACAGATACGCAGTATTTT.

V usage is TRBV11-1 and J usage is TRBJ2-6; TRBD2 is a possible D gene (6 bases). V lost 6 bases, J lost 0 bases, and 9 bases lay in between. Germline CDR1 SGHAT, CDR2 FQDESV (reference sequence). The CDR3 is 15 amino acids. The CDR3 spells CASRDYTSGANVLTF. The CDR3 DNA is TGTGCCAGCAGGGACTATACCTCTGGGGCCAACGTCCTGACTTTC.

In its sample, this clone was seen many times. The chain recombines TRBV11-3 with TRBJ1-3, with 7 positions matching TRBD1. J lost 6 bases, V lost 4 bases, and 6 bases had no gene match. Germline values: CDR1 SGHNT, CDR2 YENEEA. The CDR3 is made up of 14 amino acids. The CDR3 coding sequence is TGTGCCAGCAGCTCAGGGACAGTCGCAAACACCATATATTTT. Its protein is CASSSGTVANTIYF.

CDR3 sequence: CASSQDRGSDEKLFF. CDR3 coding DNA: TGCGCCAGCAGCCAAGACCGGGGGTCGGATGAAAAACTGTTTTTT. The rearrangement joins TRBV4-3 to TRBJ1-4; maybe TRBD1 (5 bases). Trimming pared 0 bases from V and 6 bases from J, leaving 11 bases between. The germline CDR1 and CDR2 sequences are LGHNA and YSLEER. The CDR3 extends over 15 amino acids.

The V call is TRBV27, the J call TRBJ2-1; TRBD2 agrees at 10 bases. CDR1 is MNHEY, CDR2 SMNVEV, per germline (reference sequence). V shed 7 bases, J shed 3 bases, and the junction held 6 bases outside the gene matches. The CDR3 totals 15 residues. Here the CDR3 DNA reads TGTGCCAGCAAACTGGGGACTAGCGACTACAATGAGCAGTTCTTC. It specifies CASKLGTSDYNEQFF.

The chain combines TRBV18 with TRBJ2-3; D call uncertain. V lost 4 bases to trimming and J lost 7 bases, with 9 bases between them. Germline V lookup: CDR1 KGHSH, CDR2 LQKENI. This CDR3 comprises 12 residues. CDR3 bases: TGTGCCAGCTCACTCCAGGTTTATACGCAGTATTTT. Translation gives CASSLQVYTQYF.

The V gene is TRBV11-2, the J gene TRBJ1-1; the D gene is possibly TRBD1 (6 bases). The CDR3 has 18 amino acids. Trimming shortened V by 2 bases and J by 6 bases, and 25 bases separated the two germline ends. The germline V gene has CDR1 SGHAT and CDR2 FQNNGV. The CDR3 nucleotides read TGTGCCAGCAGCTTATGGATCGTTCCCAGGGGTCTCCCCCCTGAAGCTTTCTTT. Translation gives CASSLWIVPRGLPPEAFF.

This clone has only one observation. The chain uses TRBV5-6 and TRBJ2-7, with D uncertain. Germline V gives CDR1 SGHDT, CDR2 YYEEEE. Trimming stripped 2 bases from V and 3 bases from J, with 3 bases between. The CDR3 totals 11 residues. The CDR3 sequence: CASSLYYEQYF. CDR3 in DNA: TGTGCCAGCAGCTTATACTACGAGCAGTACTTC.

V and J are TRBV4-1 and TRBJ2-5; a weak D match, TRBD2 (6 bases). Trimming stripped 0 bases from V and 5 bases from J, with 13 bases between. The germline V gene encodes CDR1 MGHRA and CDR2 YSYEKL. The CDR3 sequence is 15 residues long. The CDR3 coding sequence is TGCGCCAGCAGCCAAGAGGGACTTACTGGGGAGACCCAGTACTTC. Its protein product is CASSQEGLTGETQYF.

The chain is built from TRBV7-2 and TRBJ2-1; 10 bases agree with TRBD2. Unmatched junction bases numbered 5, after V lost 0 bases and J lost 6 bases. The length of the CDR3 is 16 residues. Germline-derived CDR1 and CDR2 are SGHTA and FQGNSA. As DNA, the CDR3 is TGTGCCAGCAGCTTAGCCCCGGGACTAGCGACCAATGAGCAGTTCTTC. Protein product: CASSLAPGLATNEQFF.

V and J are TRBV4-3 and TRBJ2-2, with D possibly being TRBD2 (5 bases). CDR3 size: 15 residues. The V gene lost 0 bases and the J gene lost 7 bases, with 12 bases spanning the gap. Germline loops: CDR1 LGHNA, CDR2 YSLEER. CDR3 nucleotides: TGCGCCAGCAGCCAAGAGAGGGATTGGGGCGGGGAGCTGTTTTTT. It codes for CASSQERDWGGELFF.

The rearrangement links TRBV24-1 to TRBJ2-5, with D possibly TRBD2 on 6 matching bases. Germline CDR1 and CDR2: KGHDR and SFDVKD. Trimming shortened V by 4 bases and J by 0 bases, and 14 bases separated the two germline ends. This CDR3 comprises 16 residues. CDR3 residues: CATSDPGGGHQETQYF. The DNA of the CDR3 is TGTGCCACCAGTGACCCCGGCGGAGGGCACCAAGAGACCCAGTACTTC.

This chain connects TRBV12-3 or TRBV12-4 to TRBJ1-6; 9 positions agree with TRBD1. There are 13 residues in the CDR3. After removal of 6 bases from V and 10 bases from J, the junction contained 4 bases not matched to a gene. DNA of the CDR3: TGTGCCAGCAGGGACAGGGGAGAGTCACCCCTCCACTTT. Its translation: CASRDRGESPLHF.

This CDR3 reads CASSPSQGQETQYF. The CDR3 region has the DNA TGTGCCAGCAGCCCATCACAGGGGCAAGAGACCCAGTACTTC. The chain recombines TRBV7-3 with TRBJ2-5, with 7 bases matching TRBD1. V was clipped by 5 bases and J by 2 bases; unmatched bases: 5. This CDR3 is 14 amino acids long. From germline, CDR1 is SGHTA and CDR2 FQGTGA. The full variable domain, completed using reference TRBV7-3 and TRBJ2-5, is GAGVSQTPSNKVTEKGKYVELRCDPISGHTALYWYRQSLGQGPEFLIYFQGTGAADDSGLPNDRFFAVRPEGSVSTLKIQRTERGDSAVYLCASSPSQGQETQYFGPGTRLLVL.

The rearrangement joins TRBV3-1 (or the pseudogene TRBV3-2) to TRBJ1-1; D is uncertain. CDR1 is LGHDT, CDR2 YNNKEL, per germline (reference sequence). V lost 4 bases to trimming and J lost 6 bases, with 12 bases between them. This CDR3 contains 13 residues. The CDR3 is CASSPYLTSEAFF. The CDR3 bases are TGTGCCAGCAGCCCATACCTAACTTCTGAAGCTTTCTTT.

V usage is TRBV19 and J usage is TRBJ2-1, with D tentatively TRBD1 (5 bases). Germline assignment: CDR1 LNHDA and CDR2 SQIVND (reference sequence). Trimming took 5 bases from V and 5 from J, leaving 19 bases between them. The CDR3 consists of 16 residues. Written as DNA, the CDR3 is TGTGCCAGTAGTCCAGAGACAGTCAGTTTCAACAATGAGCAGTTCTTC. Its translation: CASSPETVSFNNEQFF.

This chain joins TRBV24-1 and TRBJ2-1; D not resolved. Deletions cut 9 bases from V and 8 bases from J, with 10 bases between. CDR1 KGHDR and CDR2 SFDVKD come from the germline V gene. The CDR3 is made up of 11 amino acids. The CDR3 coding sequence is TGTGCCACCTCTAGTACCCATGAGCAGTTCTTC. Its translation: CATSSTHEQFF.

The genes are TRBV5-4 and TRBJ2-3; 9 bases fit TRBD1. Trimming took 2 bases from V and 3 from J; bases not matched to a gene: 7. Germline loops: CDR1 SGHNT, CDR2 YYREEE (reference sequence). CDR3 length: 16 amino acids. The CDR3 sequence is CASSFLGDRATDTQYF. DNA for the CDR3: TGTGCCAGCAGCTTTTTAGGGGACAGGGCGACAGATACGCAGTATTTT.

The rearrangement joins TRBV7-2 to TRBJ2-1; 8 positions match TRBD1. This CDR3 region has 15 residues. J was trimmed by 5 bases and V by 7 bases; bases with no gene match: 10. CDR1 SGHTA and CDR2 FQGNSA come from the germline V gene. CDR3 nucleotide sequence: TGTGCCAGCACCAGAGACAGGGGATTCAACAATGAGCAGTTCTTC. Protein product: CASTRDRGFNNEQFF.

The chain links TRBV15 to TRBJ1-1; possible D gene TRBD1, 5 bases. Germline CDR1 LNHNV, CDR2 YYDKDF (reference sequence). The CDR3 sequence is 13 residues long. The germline V and J ends were trimmed by 0 bases and 11 bases, with 13 bases remaining between them. CDR3 residues: CATSRDQGDWAFF. DNA for the CDR3: TGTGCCACCAGCAGAGATCAAGGGGATTGGGCTTTCTTT.

The CDR3 region is CASSYLASGSHNEQFF. The CDR3 bases are TGTGCCAGCAGTTACTTGGCTAGCGGGAGCCACAATGAGCAGTTCTTC. V usage is TRBV6-2 or TRBV6-3 and J usage is TRBJ2-1; 10 nucleotides match TRBD2. Germline-derived CDR1 and CDR2 are MNHEY and SVGEGT. The CDR3 is 16 amino acids. V shed 1 base and J 5 bases; nucleotides not matched to a gene: 5.

This sequence joins TRBV27 and TRBJ1-1, with TRBD1 matching 10 bases. The CDR3 is 14 amino acids. From germline, CDR1 is MNHEY and CDR2 SMNVEV (reference sequence). Germline trimming cut 5 bases from V and 4 bases from J; bases unmatched to any gene: 4. The CDR3 nucleotides read TGTGCCAGCAGTGGGACAGGGGCGGTCACTGAAGCTTTCTTT. Residues: CASSGTGAVTEAFF.

The rearrangement links TRBV12-3 or TRBV12-4 to TRBJ2-1; D remains unclear. V was trimmed by 6 bases and J by 9 bases, leaving 15 bases between them. The CDR3 is 13 residues long. The CDR3 region has the DNA TGTGCCAGCAGGTCGGCCCCCACGGGTGAGCAGTTCTTC. This codes for CASRSAPTGEQFF.